The clone carrying this T cell receptor (beta chain) has more than one count but fewer than ten. What it binds is unknown. CDR3 size: 17 residues. Germline lookup yields CDR1 MNHEY and CDR2 SMNVEV (reference sequence). The V gene end was trimmed by 2 bases and the J gene end by 3 bases; junction bases not matched to a gene: 7. The sample is drawn from a study of naive and memory T cell subsets. Amplification of ligated cDNA took four PCR rounds with SP2 and nested alpha and beta constant primers. For blood and skin samples, reverse transcription used TCR alpha and beta constant primers. One entry per CDR3 protein results from TCRdb running MiXCR on the 5' RACE reads. The data contain 32,000 or so distinct CDR3 sequences, over 15% of them singletons. An oligonucleotide containing a UMI was ligated to the 3' end of TCR cDNA. Whole-blood samples were 2.5 to 3 ml of peripheral blood from healthy adult volunteers. Input was 1 to 1000 ng of DNase-treated total RNA without cell sorting.

Overall study findings and caveats: Potentially, T cell activation and differentiation skew this RNA-based measurement.

This chain joins TRBV27 and TRBJ2-2; 9 nucleotides match TRBD2. The sequence came from a female donor in good health. The CDR3 spells CASSLAGGPLDTGELFF. In nucleotides, the CDR3 is TGTGCCAGCAGTTTAGCGGGGGGGCCTTTGGACACCGGGGAGCTGTTTTTT.